What follows are 23 T cell receptor beta chains derived from one specimen sequenced in a study of STAT5B mutations in CD4+ large granular lymphocyte leukemia. Some clones are missing from TCRdb's copy, which holds only in-frame ones; the method was immunoSEQ multiplex PCR. The data hold over 35,000 clones, with about 88% observed a single time. The sample was CD4+ T cells from blood buffy coats. All receptors derive from a human donor in good health.

This clone was seen only a few times. The rearrangement links TRBV4-2 to TRBJ1-5; the D is unclear. Germline V gene lookup returns CDR1 LGHNA and CDR2 YNFKEQ. The CDR3 extends over 16 amino acids. The V gene lost 1 base and the J gene lost 0 bases, with 10 bases spanning the gap. CDR3 DNA sequence: TGTGCCAGCAGCCAAGTGGAAACATATAGCAATCAGCCCCAGCATTTT. This codes for CASSQVETYSNQPQHF.

The count of this clone is one. V and J are TRBV6-5 and TRBJ1-4; D is possibly TRBD1 (6 bases). The V gene lost 6 bases and the J gene lost 6 bases, with 17 bases spanning the gap. The V gene's germline CDR1 is MNHEY and CDR2 SVGAGI. The CDR3 runs to 15 residues. CDR3 DNA: TGTGCCAGCAGGGCTGCTGGGGACACCCATGAAAAACTGTTTTTT. Translated, it gives CASRAAGDTHEKLFF.

J is TRBJ1-1 and V is TRBV10-3, with 9 bases lining up with TRBD1. The CDR3 runs 14 residues. Germline assignment: CDR1 ENHRY and CDR2 SYGVKD. V lost 6 bases and J lost 6; bases outside the gene matches: 8. The CDR3 nucleotides are TGTGCCATCAGGGGTGGGACAGGGAGCCCTGAAGCTTTCTTT. It translates to CAIRGGTGSPEAFF.

The chain combines TRBV5-4 with TRBJ2-1, with a tentative D call TRBD1 (5 bases). The V end was cut by 1 base, the J end by 2 bases, with 7 bases between. CDR1 SGHNT and CDR2 YYREEE come from the germline V gene (reference sequence). The CDR3 covers 14 residues. This chain's CDR3 is CASSLQGPYNEQFF. CDR3 nucleotides: TGTGCCAGCAGCTTGCAGGGCCCCTACAATGAGCAGTTCTTC.

The V gene is TRBV29-1, the J gene TRBJ2-5; 9 bases map to TRBD1. The CDR3 is 13 amino acids. Germline-derived CDR1 and CDR2 are SQVTM and ANQGSEA. The J segment lost 5 bases and the V segment lost 7 bases, leaving 8 bases of the junction unmatched. The CDR3 reads CSGRQGGRETQYF. The CDR3 coding sequence is TGCAGCGGACGACAGGGGGGGCGTGAGACCCAGTACTTC. Drawing the rest from reference TRBV29-1 and TRBJ2-5, the complete variable domain is SAVISQKPSRDICQRGTSLTIQCQVDSQVTMMFWYRQQPGQSLTLIATANQGSEATYESGFVIDKFPISRPNLTFSTLTVSNMSPEDSSIYLCSGRQGGRETQYFGPGTRLLVL.

The chain joins TRBV2 to TRBJ2-3, with no clear D. The CDR3 totals 14 residues. CDR1 and CDR2 (germline): SNHLY, FYNNEI. Trimming cost V 7 bases and J 2 bases, with 13 bases left between them. CDR3 amino acids: CASNGGALTDTQYF. CDR3 sequence (DNA): TGTGCCAGCAATGGCGGAGCCCTCACAGATACGCAGTATTTT.

The V and J genes are TRBV30 and TRBJ1-2, with D tentatively TRBD1 (5 bases). Germline CDR1 reads GTSNPN; CDR2 reads SVGIG (reference sequence). The length of the CDR3 is 12 residues. Trimming removed 3 bases from V and 8 bases from J, with 13 bases in between. CDR3: CAWRGGEFGYTF. In DNA form, the CDR3 reads TGTGCCTGGAGGGGGGGAGAATTCGGCTACACCTTC.

The chain employs TRBV7-2 and TRBJ2-3, with D uncertain. There are 12 residues in the CDR3. V was cut by 5 bases and J by 0 bases, with 3 bases left in between. Germline CDR1 and CDR2: SGHTA and FQGNSA. The CDR3 DNA is TGTGCCAGCAGCCAAAGCACAGATACGCAGTATTTT. It specifies CASSQSTDTQYF. Variable domain in full (rest from reference TRBV7-2 and TRBJ2-3): GAGVSQSPSNKVTEKGKDVELRCDPISGHTALYWYRQSLGQGLEFLIYFQGNSAPDKSGLPSDRFSAERTGGSVSTLTIQRTQQEDSAVYLCASSQSTDTQYFGPGTRLTVL.

This clone was seen a few times. V gene TRBV19 combines with J gene TRBJ2-2; 14 bases are a match to TRBD2. The CDR3 is made up of 17 amino acids. V trimming: 3 bases; J trimming: 4 bases; junction bases outside the gene matches: 4. Germline V gene lookup returns CDR1 LNHDA and CDR2 SQIVND (reference sequence). The CDR3 spells CASSMGTSGRITGELFF. CDR3 in DNA: TGTGCCAGTAGTATGGGGACTAGCGGGAGAATCACCGGGGAGCTGTTTTTT.

The J gene is TRBJ2-2, the V gene TRBV9; 11 nucleotides agree with TRBD2. There are 17 residues in the CDR3. Germline V gives CDR1 SGDLS, CDR2 YYNGEE. After removal of 5 bases from V and 3 bases from J, the junction contained 9 bases not matched to a gene. The CDR3 DNA reads as TGTGCCAGCAGACGTCGTCTTAGCGGGAGGGACACCGGGGAGCTGTTTTTT. It encodes CASRRRLSGRDTGELFF.

The chain couples TRBV5-4 to TRBJ2-7; 13 bases line up with TRBD2. V lost 4 bases, J lost 4 bases, and 5 bases stayed unmatched. Per the germline V gene, CDR1 is SGHNT and CDR2 is YYREEE (reference sequence). This CDR3 is built from 15 residues. CDR3 in amino acids: CASSPGTSGVYEQYF. As DNA, the CDR3 is TGTGCCAGCAGCCCAGGGACTAGCGGGGTTTACGAGCAGTACTTC.

This clone was detected only a few times. The gene calls are TRBV10-1 and TRBJ1-6, with 9 bases lining up with TRBD1. V lost 4 bases and J lost 7; bases outside the gene matches: 11. Germline assignment: CDR1 WNHNN and CDR2 SYGVQD (reference sequence). This CDR3 is 17 amino acids long. CDR3 loop: CASSGPTGTGYNSPLHF. The CDR3 DNA is TGCGCCAGCAGTGGGCCTACCGGGACAGGGTACAATTCACCCCTCCACTTT.

The CDR3 region has the DNA TGTGCCAGCAGTGTACTGTCCCCATCCGGGGAGCTGTTTTTT. Protein sequence: CASSVLSPSGELFF. The J gene is TRBJ2-2, the V gene TRBV2; D gene uncertain. The CDR3 is made up of 14 amino acids. Germline V gene data show CDR1 as SNHLY and CDR2 as FYNNEI. V lost 4 bases, J lost 6 bases, and 12 bases lay in between.

The table lists this clone with a few counts. The CDR3 region is CASSVGWGMNTGELFF. In nucleotides, the CDR3 is TGTGCCAGCAGCGTAGGCTGGGGCATGAACACCGGGGAGCTGTTTTTT. The V and J genes are TRBV9 and TRBJ2-2; D may be TRBD1 (5 bases). Per the germline V gene, CDR1 is SGDLS and CDR2 is YYNGEE. The CDR3 is 16 residues long. Trimming removed 0 bases at V and 1 base at J, with 10 bases between.

The chain combines TRBV12-5 with TRBJ2-5; D might be TRBD1 (6 bases). This CDR3 spans 15 amino acids. Germline assignment: CDR1 LGHNT and CDR2 FRNRAP. V was cut by 2 bases and J by 4 bases, with 14 bases left in between. CDR3 sequence (DNA): TGTGCTAGTGGTTTGCAAACAGGGTTTCGAGAGACCCAGTACTTC. It is translated as CASGLQTGFRETQYF.

The genes are TRBV5-8 and TRBJ1-5, with D unresolved. This CDR3 is 13 amino acids long. The germline V and J ends were trimmed by 6 bases and 8 bases, with 15 bases remaining between them. Germline V gene data show CDR1 as SGHTS and CDR2 as YDEGEE. CDR3 sequence reads: CASNPGEQKPQHF. In DNA, the CDR3 is TGTGCCAGCAACCCTGGGGAACAGAAGCCCCAGCATTTT.

This clone was found once. The gene calls are TRBV9 and TRBJ2-7; possibly TRBD1 for D (5 bases). This CDR3 has 16 amino acids. The germline CDR1 and CDR2 sequences are SGDLS and YYNGEE. V was pared by 0 bases and J by 6 bases, with 19 bases between. The CDR3 coding sequence is TGTGCCAGCAGCGTAGGAAGTTCCGGGCAGGGTGGCGAGCAGTACTTC. This encodes CASSVGSSGQGGEQYF.

V and J are TRBV19 and TRBJ2-3, with 8 bases lining up with TRBD1. Per the germline V gene, CDR1 is LNHDA and CDR2 is SQIVND (reference sequence). CDR3 length equals 15 residues. V lost 3 bases to trimming and J lost 4 bases; unmatched junction nucleotides: 6. CDR3 residues: CASSMQTGVADTQYF. The CDR3 DNA sequence: TGTGCCAGTAGTATGCAGACAGGGGTCGCAGATACGCAGTATTTT.

The V and J genes are TRBV14 and TRBJ1-3; D unresolved. Trimming cost V 1 base and J 9 bases, with 10 bases left between them. CDR1 SGHDN and CDR2 FVKESK come from the germline V gene. There are 13 residues in the CDR3. The CDR3 DNA sequence: TGTGCCAGCAGCCAAGCCATCGGTGGCACCATATATTTT. It translates to CASSQAIGGTIYF. Variable domain in full (rest from reference TRBV14 and TRBJ1-3): EAGVTQFPSHSVIEKGQTVTLRCDPISGHDNLYWYRRVMGKEIKFLLHFVKESKQDESGMPNNRFLAERTGGTYSTLKVQPAELEDSGVYFCASSQAIGGTIYFGEGSWLTVV.

CDR3 in amino acids: CASSFKGNQPQHF. In DNA, the CDR3 is TGTGCCAGCAGCTTTAAAGGCAATCAGCCCCAGCATTTT. This sequence joins TRBV12-1 and TRBJ1-5. TRBV12-1 is termed a pseudogene. The CDR3 spans 13 residues.

J is TRBJ2-3 and V is TRBV18; D is unclear. From germline, CDR1 is KGHSH and CDR2 LQKENI. V was pared by 0 bases and J by 0 bases, with 4 bases between. This CDR3 spans 14 amino acids. CDR3 DNA sequence: TGTGCCAGCTCACCACCGGTTAGCACAGATACGCAGTATTTT. Residues: CASSPPVSTDTQYF.

This sequence joins TRBV18 and TRBJ2-7; 7 nucleotides line up with TRBD1. J lost 4 bases, V lost 4 bases, and 13 bases had no gene match. This CDR3 comprises 16 residues. Germline CDR1 KGHSH, CDR2 LQKENI. Here the CDR3 DNA reads TGTGCCAGCTCACGCTCCGGTGGGACAGCAGCTTACGAGCAGTACTTC. This encodes CASSRSGGTAAYEQYF. Full variable domain (missing parts from reference TRBV18 and TRBJ2-7): NAGVMQNPRHLVRRRGQEARLRCSPMKGHSHVYWYRQLPEEGLKFMVYLQKENIIDESGMPKERFSAEFPKEGPSILRIQQVVRGDSAAYFCASSRSGGTAAYEQYFGPGTRLTVT.

This sequence joins TRBV11-3 and TRBJ2-2; tentatively, D is TRBD2 (6 bases). Germline-derived CDR1 and CDR2 are SGHNT and YENEEA. Trimming took off 4 bases at V and 1 base at J, with 13 bases between the two ends. The CDR3 consists of 16 residues. The DNA of the CDR3 is TGTGCCAGCAGCTCGAGACTAGGTTGGAACACCGGGGAGCTGTTTTTT. Encoded protein: CASSSRLGWNTGELFF.